The 18 T cell receptor beta chains given below trace back to one sample, sequenced in a study of blood T cells in healthy people across ages. Alongside a J-beta primer mix, a sample-barcoded 5' primer served in a second PCR lasting about 7 to 11 cycles. TCRdb reprocessed the 5' RACE reads with MiXCR, giving one entry per CDR3 protein. Of about a million distinct CDR3 sequences listed, 35% to 45% are singletons. Sequencing was performed on blood. The origin of the receptors is a man aged 18 to 29 in good health.

This clonotype appeared once. The genes are TRBV4-3 and TRBJ2-2; 9 nucleotides agree with TRBD1. The germline V gene has CDR1 LGHNA and CDR2 YSLEER. V gave up 0 bases and J gave up 2 bases; unmatched junction bases: 7. The CDR3 length is 18 residues. This chain's CDR3 is CASSQETGGLVNTGELFF. As DNA, the CDR3 is TGCGCCAGCAGCCAAGAAACAGGGGGCCTTGTAAACACCGGGGAGCTGTTTTTT.

This chain joins TRBV10-3 and TRBJ2-5; no reliable D call. The V and J ends lost 7 bases and 11 bases respectively, with 23 bases between them. The CDR3 runs to 14 residues. CDR1 is ENHRY and CDR2 is SYGVKD in the germline V gene. CDR3 amino acids: CAITGRNNNNEQYF. As DNA, the CDR3 is TGTGCCATCACCGGAAGGAACAACAACAATGAGCAGTACTTC.

The chain joins TRBV20-1 to TRBJ1-2, with a weak D call TRBD1 (6 bases). This CDR3 has 15 amino acids. In germline, CDR1 is DFQATT, CDR2 SNEGSKA (reference sequence). V gave up 6 bases and J gave up 3 bases, with 20 bases separating them. The CDR3 region is CSASPGGSGDYGYTF. The CDR3 DNA follows: TGCAGTGCCTCGCCGGGGGGGTCAGGGGACTATGGCTACACCTTC.

The chain couples TRBV9 to TRBJ1-2; 9 bases agree with TRBD1. V lost 3 bases, J lost 6 bases, and 12 bases stayed unmatched. The CDR3 runs to 16 residues. Germline CDR1 reads SGDLS; CDR2 reads YYNGEE. The CDR3 is CASSAGTGTGPDGYTF. The DNA of the CDR3 is TGTGCCAGCAGCGCGGGGACCGGGACAGGGCCAGATGGCTACACCTTC. Full variable domain (rest looked up from reference TRBV9 and TRBJ1-2): DSGVTQTPKHLITATGQRVTLRCSPRSGDLSVYWYQQSLDQGLQFLIQYYNGEERAKGNILERFSAQQFPDLHSELNLSSLELGDSALYFCASSAGTGTGPDGYTFGSGTRLTVV.

A few counts support this clonotype. The chain carries TRBV12-3 or TRBV12-4 and TRBJ1-2, with D uncertain. This CDR3 is 14 amino acids long. Trimming left V 2 bases short and J 4 bases short, with 11 bases between. Here the CDR3 DNA reads TGTGCCAGCAGTTTAACCCAGACCAGCTATGGCTACACCTTC. Its translation is CASSLTQTSYGYTF.

This chain uses TRBV11-3 with TRBJ2-3; D might be TRBD1 or TRBD2, each matching 5 bases. From germline, CDR1 is SGHNT and CDR2 YENEEA. CDR3 length equals 14 residues. Trimming stripped 3 bases from V and 6 bases from J, with 13 bases between. In DNA form, the CDR3 reads TGTGCCAGCAGCTTGAGAGGGGTGTTGGATACGCAGTATTTT. Protein: CASSLRGVLDTQYF.

This clonotype was observed a handful of times. In nucleotides, the CDR3 is TGTGCCAGCAGCTTCACAGGGGATGAGCAGTACTTC. Translated: CASSFTGDEQYF. The chain uses TRBV7-9 and TRBJ2-5, with 7 bases matching TRBD1. The length of the CDR3 is 12 residues. The germline V gene encodes CDR1 SEHNR and CDR2 FQNEAQ (reference sequence). Trimming at V came to 3 bases and at J to 11 bases, leaving 6 bases not matched to a gene.

Details on this clonotype: An end of the junction differs from the germline gene, which may be a read error. This chain links TRBV20-1 with TRBJ1-2, with 9 bases lining up with TRBD1. Germline CDR1 reads DFQATT; CDR2 reads SNEGSKA (reference sequence). The CDR3 length is 15 residues. The CDR3 nucleotides are TGCAGTGCTAGAGATCTCCGGACAGGGGCCAATGGTTACACCTTC. Protein sequence: CSARDLRTGANGYTF.

The V call is TRBV2, the J call TRBJ2-3; 8 bases are shared with TRBD2. V was pared by 8 bases and J by 12 bases, with 7 bases of the junction left unmatched. Germline CDR1 reads SNHLY; CDR2 reads FYNNEI. This CDR3 spans 11 amino acids. The CDR3: CASVPAGEQYF. The CDR3 nucleotides are TGTGCCAGCGTCCCAGCGGGGGAACAGTATTTT.

In this sample, this clonotype turned up a few times. V gene TRBV20-1 combines with J gene TRBJ1-4, with D maybe TRBD1 (6 bases). CDR3 length: 17 residues. CDR1 and CDR2 from the germline V gene are DFQATT and SNEGSKA (reference sequence). With 0 bases removed from V and 3 bases from J, the gap between germline ends came to 17 bases. Here the CDR3 reads CSARDAAGANSNEKLFF. The DNA for the CDR3 is TGCAGTGCTAGAGATGCGGCAGGGGCGAACTCTAATGAAAAACTGTTTTTT.

Note on this clonotype: Given a much more abundant clone one base away, this may be a read error. The chain employs TRBV5-1 and TRBJ2-5, with D uncertain. The germline V gene has CDR1 SGHRS and CDR2 YFSETQ. V was trimmed by 0 bases and J by 1 base, leaving 13 bases between them. This CDR3 has 16 amino acids. As DNA, the CDR3 is TGCGCCAGCAGCTTGGGAACACCTAATCTCCAAGAGACCCAGTACTTC. This sequence encodes CASSLGTPNLQETQYF.

This clonotype was counted between two and nine times. The chain employs TRBV6-2 or TRBV6-3 and TRBJ1-5, with TRBD1 matching 7 bases. Germline V gene lookup returns CDR1 MNHEY and CDR2 SVGEGT. V shed 2 bases, J shed 3 bases, and the junction held 4 bases outside the gene matches. The CDR3 loop spans 15 amino acids. CDR3 sequence: CASSYVGTDNQPQHF. DNA for the CDR3: TGTGCCAGCAGTTACGTGGGGACAGACAATCAGCCCCAGCATTTT.

The genes are TRBV20-1 and TRBJ2-7, with a weak D call TRBD2 (5 bases). The CDR3 runs 12 residues. V was clipped by 5 bases and J by 2 bases, with 10 bases between them. Per germline, CDR1 DFQATT and CDR2 SNEGSKA (reference sequence). For the CDR3, the DNA is TGCAGTGCTGGACGGGGAACCTACGAGCAGTACTTC. Translating it yields CSAGRGTYEQYF.

This clonotype was observed a handful of times. The junction departs from germline at one end; a sequencing error may be responsible. The V and J genes are TRBV30 and TRBJ2-7; possible D gene TRBD2, 5 bases. CDR3 length: 11 amino acids. The germline CDR1 and CDR2 sequences are GTSNPN and SVGIG (reference sequence). CDR3 residues: CAGSGNYEQYF. CDR3 DNA: TGTGCCGGGAGTGGTAACTACGAGCAGTACTTC.

This clonotype was detected a few times. The gene calls are TRBV20-1 and TRBJ1-1, with D hard to call. Germline values: CDR1 DFQATT, CDR2 SNEGSKA (reference sequence). V lost 6 bases to trimming and J lost 0 bases, with 11 bases between them. This CDR3 region has 13 residues. The CDR3 nucleotides are TGCAGTGCCGCAACAGCGTTGAACACTGAAGCTTTCTTT. Translated: CSAATALNTEAFF.

Many counts were recorded for this clonotype. The rearrangement links TRBV27 to TRBJ2-1, with D possibly being TRBD1 (5 bases). The germline CDR1 and CDR2 sequences are MNHEY and SMNVEV (reference sequence). The CDR3 is made up of 13 amino acids. Trimming shortened V by 6 bases and J by 1 base, and 7 bases separated the two germline ends. The CDR3 sequence is CASSKGSYNEQFF. The DNA for the CDR3 is TGTGCCAGCAGCAAGGGGTCCTACAATGAGCAGTTCTTC.

This clonotype was found a few times. The chain has TRBV6-6 and TRBJ2-5; D is perhaps TRBD1 (6 bases). Trimming removed 6 bases from V and 4 bases from J, with 12 bases in between. The CDR3 runs to 13 residues. CDR1 is MNHNY and CDR2 is SVGAGI in the germline V gene (reference sequence). CDR3 region: CASSLGQSETQYF. CDR3 nucleotide sequence: TGTGCCAGCAGCCTGGGACAATCAGAGACCCAGTACTTC.

This chain joins TRBV29-1 and TRBJ2-2, with no clear D. CDR3 size: 12 residues. V lost 6 bases to trimming and J lost 1 base, with 6 bases between them. Germline CDR1 and CDR2: SQVTM and ANQGSEA. The CDR3 nucleotides are TGCAGCGTGGGATGGAACACCGGGGAGCTGTTTTTT. It yields the protein CSVGWNTGELFF.